The 30 T cell receptor beta chains listed next were all sequenced from one sample in a study of shared clonotypes between healthy human individuals. Data came from immunoSEQ multiplex PCR; TCRdb stores just in-frame clones and leaves some out. The repertoire has around 2,000,000 clones, 85% to 95% of them found once; the top ten carry roughly 1.8%. In the naive CD8 group, cells lacked CD45RO and were positively selected for CCR7, so terminally differentiated effector memory CD45RA+ cells were left out. Sequencing was done on a sample of naive CD8+ T cells from PBMCs. The receptor source for this set is a man aged 18 to 35 in good health. Some clones in this sample may be carry-over from other donors' samples.

CDR3 nucleotide sequence: TGCGCCAGCAGCAAGACCCGAAGCTCCTACAATGAGCAGTTCTTC. Translation: CASSKTRSSYNEQFF. The chain carries TRBV4-3 and TRBJ2-1, with D hard to call. The CDR3 has 15 residues. V lost 5 bases and J lost 0, with 11 bases in between. Germline values: CDR1 LGHNA, CDR2 YSLEER.

The J gene is TRBJ2-1, the V gene TRBV7-3; D gene ambiguous. The CDR3 runs to 17 residues. Germline V CDR1 and CDR2: SGHTA, FQGTGA. Trimming removed 1 base at V and 0 bases at J, with 13 bases between. CDR3 residues: CASSLRPLGTSYNEQFF. The CDR3 coding sequence is TGTGCCAGCAGCTTAAGGCCTCTTGGAACCTCCTACAATGAGCAGTTCTTC.

Only one count was recorded for this clone. The chain employs TRBV7-9 and TRBJ2-7; 8 positions match TRBD1. Germline V lookup: CDR1 SEHNR, CDR2 FQNEAQ (reference sequence). Trimming at V came to 4 bases and at J to 4 bases, leaving 9 bases not matched to a gene. The CDR3 length is 15 residues. For the CDR3, the DNA is TGTGCCAGCAGCTCTGGCAGGACAGGGATATACGAGCAGTACTTC. This codes for CASSSGRTGIYEQYF.

This chain uses TRBV4-1 with TRBJ2-7; D possibly corresponds to TRBD2 (6 bases). The germline V gene encodes CDR1 MGHRA and CDR2 YSYEKL. Trimming removed 4 bases from V and 3 bases from J, with 10 bases in between. The CDR3 spans 13 residues. As DNA, the CDR3 is TGCGCCAGCAGCCCGCGGGAATTCTACGAGCAGTACTTC. Amino acid sequence: CASSPREFYEQYF.

The V gene is TRBV7-8, the J gene TRBJ1-1, with D hard to call. Germline CDR1 and CDR2: SGHVS and FQNEAQ. This CDR3 comprises 15 residues. Trimming stripped 1 base from V and 0 bases from J, with 9 bases between. DNA for the CDR3: TGTGCCAGCAGCTTAGGTTCCCGCCTGAACACTGAAGCTTTCTTT. Translating it yields CASSLGSRLNTEAFF.

This chain joins TRBV27 and TRBJ2-2; D unresolved. The CDR3 is 14 residues long. The V end lost 0 bases, the J end lost 9 bases, and 11 bases lay between the germline ends. Germline CDR1 is MNHEY and CDR2 is SMNVEV (reference sequence). CDR3 bases: TGTGCCAGCAGTTTATCATCGGCACTTCGGGAGCTGTTTTTT. Its protein product is CASSLSSALRELFF.

This chain connects TRBV5-4 to TRBJ2-7; D is unclear. The CDR3 sequence is 13 residues long. Trimming removed 3 bases from V and 0 bases from J, with 7 bases in between. The V gene's germline CDR1 is SGHNT and CDR2 YYREEE (reference sequence). The CDR3 spells CASSSGNSYEQYF. DNA for the CDR3: TGTGCCAGCAGCTCCGGCAACTCCTACGAGCAGTACTTC.

The rearrangement uses TRBV4-1 and TRBJ1-3; D is undetermined. V shed 1 base and J shed 4 bases, with 20 bases lying between them. Looked up from germline, CDR1 is MGHRA and CDR2 is YSYEKL. The CDR3 length is 18 residues. The CDR3 region is CASSQAKGLAPLGNTIYF. CDR3 in DNA: TGCGCCAGCAGCCAAGCTAAAGGTCTAGCCCCGTTAGGAAACACCATATATTTT.

This clone appeared a single time. The chain is built from TRBV28 and TRBJ2-7; TRBD2 might be the D (5 bases). The CDR3 has 12 amino acids. V lost 6 bases and J 5 bases, leaving 11 bases between the germline ends. From germline, CDR1 is MDHEN and CDR2 SYDVKM. The CDR3 DNA reads as TGTGCCAGCAGCTGGGCCGGGGACGAGCAGTACTTC. Residues: CASSWAGDEQYF.

This clone was found a few times. The chain combines TRBV12-5 with TRBJ1-1; D uncertain. CDR1 and CDR2 from the germline V gene are LGHNT and FRNRAP. The length of the CDR3 is 12 residues. Deletions cut 8 bases from V and 1 base from J, with 8 bases between. CDR3 sequence reads: CASLEGNTEAFF. In DNA, the CDR3 is TGTGCTAGTCTCGAGGGGAACACTGAAGCTTTCTTT.

A few counts support this clone. V gene TRBV6-5 combines with J gene TRBJ1-4; the D is unclear. The CDR3 has 11 amino acids. The V gene's germline CDR1 is MNHEY and CDR2 SVGAGI. Trimming cost V 5 bases and J 14 bases, with 12 bases left between them. The CDR3 DNA reads as TGTGCCAGCAGTGCCGGGCCCACCCTGTTTTTT. Translated, it gives CASSAGPTLFF.

The gene calls are TRBV4-3 and TRBJ1-2, with 7 bases identical to TRBD1. This CDR3 spans 14 amino acids. The V gene end was trimmed by 2 bases and the J gene end by 2 bases; junction bases not matched to a gene: 2. Germline V CDR1 and CDR2: LGHNA, YSLEER. The CDR3 is CASSQTTGNYGYTF. In DNA, the CDR3 is TGCGCCAGCAGCCAAACGACAGGGAACTATGGCTACACCTTC.

V and J are TRBV6-5 and TRBJ1-1, with unresolved D. V lost 0 bases and J 7 bases, leaving 12 bases between the germline ends. The V gene's germline CDR1 is MNHEY and CDR2 SVGAGI. This CDR3 has 14 amino acids. CDR3 loop: CASSYSDSFGEAFF. The CDR3 nucleotides read TGTGCCAGCAGTTACTCGGATAGTTTTGGTGAAGCTTTCTTT.

This sequence joins TRBV6-5 and TRBJ2-7; D not certain. Trimming left V 8 bases short and J 3 bases short, with 17 bases between. CDR1 is MNHEY, CDR2 SVGAGI, per germline. The CDR3 totals 14 residues. The CDR3: CASVDRRSNYEQYF. CDR3 in DNA: TGTGCCAGCGTGGACCGAAGGTCCAACTACGAGCAGTACTTC.

The J gene is TRBJ2-5, the V gene TRBV7-3; TRBD1 is a possible D gene (6 bases). CDR1 is SGHTA, CDR2 FQGTGA, per germline. Trimming left V 6 bases short and J 0 bases short, with 14 bases between. There are 15 residues in the CDR3. The CDR3 DNA is TGTGCCAGCAGGGACCGGGACACAGACCAAGAGACCCAGTACTTC. Translating it yields CASRDRDTDQETQYF.

The gene calls are TRBV27 and TRBJ2-7; TRBD2 matches at 10 bases. This CDR3 has 14 amino acids. V gave up 10 bases and J gave up 4 bases; unmatched junction bases: 10. Germline V gene sequence: CDR1 MNHEY, CDR2 SMNVEV (reference sequence). CDR3 DNA sequence: TGTGCCACCCAGGCTAGCGGGAGTTTATACGAGCAGTACTTC. This encodes CATQASGSLYEQYF.

This chain joins TRBV5-1 and TRBJ2-1; 9 nucleotides match TRBD1. Germline V gene lookup returns CDR1 SGHRS and CDR2 YFSETQ. The CDR3 loop spans 16 amino acids. With 1 base clipped from V and 4 bases from J, the junction kept 6 bases outside the gene matches. For the CDR3, the DNA is TGCGCCAGCAGCTTGCGCCGGGACAGGGCGTACAATGAGCAGTTCTTC. Translating gives CASSLRRDRAYNEQFF.

V and J are TRBV27 and TRBJ1-5, with D possibly being TRBD1 (5 bases). There are 16 residues in the CDR3. Deletions cut 6 bases from V and 3 bases from J, with 18 bases between. In germline, CDR1 is MNHEY, CDR2 SMNVEV (reference sequence). The CDR3 DNA is TGTGCCAGCAGCCTGGTGGGGGGTTCGGTCAATCAGCCCCAGCATTTT. Protein: CASSLVGGSVNQPQHF.

Points on this clone: This same CDR3 is encoded by further DNA sequences in the sample. The V and J genes are TRBV27 and TRBJ2-7; 7 nucleotides match TRBD2. Per the germline V gene, CDR1 is MNHEY and CDR2 is SMNVEV (reference sequence). V trimming: 2 bases; J trimming: 4 bases; junction bases outside the gene matches: 8. The CDR3 covers 15 residues. The CDR3 bases are TGTGCCAGCAGTTTAGGGGGGAGGGCCCCTTACGAGCAGTACTTC. This translates into CASSLGGRAPYEQYF.

The count of this clone is one. Other DNA sequences in the sample encode the same CDR3. The J gene is TRBJ1-1, the V gene TRBV27; a possible D gene is TRBD1 (5 bases). The V end lost 2 bases, the J end lost 1 base, and 8 bases lay between the germline ends. This CDR3 has 14 amino acids. CDR1 and CDR2 (germline): MNHEY, SMNVEV (reference sequence). The CDR3 sequence is CASSLGGGNTEAFF. In nucleotides, the CDR3 is TGTGCCAGCAGTTTAGGGGGAGGGAACACTGAAGCTTTCTTT.

V gene TRBV28 combines with J gene TRBJ2-5; TRBD2 matches 10 bases. Unmatched junction bases numbered 14, after V lost 5 bases and J lost 5 bases. Germline assignment: CDR1 MDHEN and CDR2 SYDVKM. This CDR3 has 17 amino acids. The chain's CDR3 is CASSPPQREGLGETQYF. The CDR3 DNA is TGTGCCAGCAGTCCCCCACAGCGGGAGGGCCTCGGGGAGACCCAGTACTTC.

J is TRBJ1-1 and V is TRBV6-1; no clear D. The CDR3 totals 13 residues. The germline CDR1 and CDR2 sequences are MNHNS and SASEGT. The V and J ends lost 5 bases and 4 bases respectively, with 11 bases between them. CDR3 bases: TGTGCCAGCAGTAGCGGACGGACCACTGAAGCTTTCTTT. Its translation is CASSSGRTTEAFF.

This clone was found once. V is TRBV9 and J is TRBJ1-1, with a tentative D call TRBD1 (6 bases). Germline CDR1 reads SGDLS; CDR2 reads YYNGEE. Trimming stripped 4 bases from V and 4 bases from J, with 14 bases between. The CDR3 consists of 14 residues. The CDR3 protein is CASSSVGGGTEAFF. The CDR3 DNA sequence: TGTGCCAGCAGCTCCGTAGGGGGTGGCACTGAAGCTTTCTTT. Together with reference TRBV9 and TRBJ1-1, the CDR3 gives the full variable domain: DSGVTQTPKHLITATGQRVTLRCSPRSGDLSVYWYQQSLDQGLQFLIQYYNGEERAKGNILERFSAQQFPDLHSELNLSSLELGDSALYFCASSSVGGGTEAFFGQGTRLTVV.

V usage is TRBV4-1 and J usage is TRBJ2-7; possible D gene TRBD1, 6 bases. The CDR3 is 15 residues long. Germline CDR1 and CDR2: MGHRA and YSYEKL. V lost 1 base, J lost 0 bases, and 10 bases lay in between. The CDR3 region is CASSQGQAYSYEQYF. In DNA, the CDR3 is TGCGCCAGCAGCCAAGGACAGGCCTACTCCTACGAGCAGTACTTC.

V gene TRBV29-1 combines with J gene TRBJ2-2; 10 bases are a match to TRBD2. The germline CDR1 and CDR2 sequences are SQVTM and ANQGSEA. The CDR3 totals 14 residues. Trimming took 4 bases from V and 1 from J; bases not matched to a gene: 0. Written as DNA, the CDR3 is TGCAGCGTTGGGACTAGCGGGAACACCGGGGAGCTGTTTTTT. This encodes CSVGTSGNTGELFF.

This chain connects TRBV4-2 to TRBJ2-7; 7 positions match TRBD1. The V and J ends lost 0 bases and 3 bases, in that order; junction bases with no gene match: 8. The CDR3 has 16 amino acids. Germline assignment: CDR1 LGHNA and CDR2 YNFKEQ. The CDR3 loop is CASSQESTGKYYEQYF. The CDR3 coding sequence is TGTGCCAGCAGCCAAGAATCGACAGGGAAGTACTACGAGCAGTACTTC.

V is TRBV6-1 and J is TRBJ1-2, with D unclear. Germline V gives CDR1 MNHNS, CDR2 SASEGT. The CDR3 covers 13 residues. The V gene lost 4 bases and the J gene lost 0 bases, with 6 bases spanning the gap. The CDR3 nucleotides are TGTGCCAGCAGTGTAACTACTAACTATGGCTACACCTTC. It specifies CASSVTTNYGYTF.

The CDR3 DNA is TGCGCCAGCAGTCAATCACGGTACAATGAGCAGTTCTTC. Translation: CASSQSRYNEQFF. The chain couples TRBV23-1 to TRBJ2-1; D remains ambiguous. TRBV23-1 falls under the ORF class, with uncertain function. This CDR3 contains 13 residues. Between the trimmed V and J ends, which lost 0 bases and 4 bases, there was a span of 4 bases.

This rearrangement joins TRBV11-2 to TRBJ2-7; 9 nucleotides align to TRBD1. Germline V gives CDR1 SGHAT, CDR2 FQNNGV. The CDR3 loop spans 15 amino acids. The J segment lost 5 bases and the V segment lost 5 bases, leaving 10 bases of the junction unmatched. The CDR3 reads CASSLRTGAGHEQYF. The CDR3 coding sequence is TGTGCCAGCAGCCTACGGACAGGGGCCGGGCACGAGCAGTACTTC.

The chain carries TRBV5-4 and TRBJ1-1, with 8 bases lining up with TRBD1. Germline V gives CDR1 SGHNT, CDR2 YYREEE (reference sequence). This CDR3 contains 13 residues. V shed 4 bases and J 5 bases; nucleotides not matched to a gene: 4. The CDR3: CASSRGQGTEAFF. As DNA, the CDR3 is TGTGCCAGCAGCCGAGGACAGGGTACTGAAGCTTTCTTT. Supplemented by reference TRBV5-4 and TRBJ1-1, the full variable domain reads ETGVTQSPTHLIKTRGQQVTLRCSSQSGHNTVSWYQQALGQGPQFIFQYYREEENGRGNFPPRFSGLQFPNYSSELNVNALELDDSALYLCASSRGQGTEAFFGQGTRLTVV.